The clone carrying this TCR beta chain was observed many times. Its specificity is unknown. The data stem from a study of identifying expanded T cells in peripheral blood. Points from the study as a whole: Clone count variance between approximately two-week samples rose with total template count.

Assay used: immunoSEQ multiplex PCR; TCRdb lists only in-frame clones, some missing. The table includes more than 85,000 clones, about 87% detected once. The CDR3 length is 15 residues. The junction had 7 bases not matched to a gene; V was cut back by 6 bases and J by 2 bases. Germline assignment: CDR1 SNHLY and CDR2 FYNNEI. The sequencing sample was made of blood. The V call is TRBV2, the J call TRBJ2-3, with 8 bases identical to TRBD2. This TCR came from a person aged 18-69 years in good health. CDR3 nucleotides: TGTGCCAGCAGCGCGGGGGGACTCACCACAGATACGCAGTATTTT. This codes for CASSAGGLTTDTQYF.